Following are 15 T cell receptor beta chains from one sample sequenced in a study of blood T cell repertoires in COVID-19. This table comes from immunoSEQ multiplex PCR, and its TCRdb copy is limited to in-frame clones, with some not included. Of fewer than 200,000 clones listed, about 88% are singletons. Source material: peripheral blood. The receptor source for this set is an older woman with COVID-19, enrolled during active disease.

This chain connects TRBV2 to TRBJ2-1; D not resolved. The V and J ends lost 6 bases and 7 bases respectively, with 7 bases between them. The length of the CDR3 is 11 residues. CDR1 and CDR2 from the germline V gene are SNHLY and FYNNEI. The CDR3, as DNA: TGTGCCAGCAGGTCCCCTAATGAGCAGTTCTTC. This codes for CASRSPNEQFF.

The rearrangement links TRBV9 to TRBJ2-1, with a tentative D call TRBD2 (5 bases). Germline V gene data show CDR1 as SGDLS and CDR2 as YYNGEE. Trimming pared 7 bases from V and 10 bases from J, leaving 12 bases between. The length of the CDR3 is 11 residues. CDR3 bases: TGTGCCAGCGCGGACTCGACCGAGCAGTTCTTC. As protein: CASADSTEQFF. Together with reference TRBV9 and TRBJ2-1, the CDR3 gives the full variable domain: DSGVTQTPKHLITATGQRVTLRCSPRSGDLSVYWYQQSLDQGLQFLIQYYNGEERAKGNILERFSAQQFPDLHSELNLSSLELGDSALYFCASADSTEQFFGPGTRLTVL.

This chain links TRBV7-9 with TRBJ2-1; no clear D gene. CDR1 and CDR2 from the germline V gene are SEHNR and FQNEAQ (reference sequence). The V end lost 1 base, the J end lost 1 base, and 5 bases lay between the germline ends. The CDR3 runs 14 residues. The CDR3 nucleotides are TGTGCCAGCAGCTTAGTTGAGTCCTACAATGAGCAGTTCTTC. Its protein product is CASSLVESYNEQFF.

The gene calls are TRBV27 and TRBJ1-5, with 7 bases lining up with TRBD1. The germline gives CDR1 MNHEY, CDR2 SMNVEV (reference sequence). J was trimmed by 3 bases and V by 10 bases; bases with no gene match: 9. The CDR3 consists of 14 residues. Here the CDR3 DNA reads TGTGCCACCAAGGGGGCCAGGGACAATCAGCCCCAGCATTTT. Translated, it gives CATKGARDNQPQHF.

CDR3: CASRASGVSSYNEQFF. The CDR3 bases are TGCGCCAGCAGAGCTAGCGGGGTTAGCTCCTACAATGAGCAGTTCTTC. This chain links TRBV5-1 with TRBJ2-1, with 9 positions matching TRBD2. Germline V gives CDR1 SGHRS, CDR2 YFSETQ. Trimming at V came to 5 bases and at J to 0 bases, leaving 6 bases not matched to a gene. This CDR3 is built from 16 residues.

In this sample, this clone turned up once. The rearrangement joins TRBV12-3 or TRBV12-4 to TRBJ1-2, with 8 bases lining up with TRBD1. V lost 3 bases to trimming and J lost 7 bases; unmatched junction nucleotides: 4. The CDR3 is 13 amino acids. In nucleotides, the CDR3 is TGTGCCAGCAGTTTGCAGGGGGCGCTTGGCTACACCTTC. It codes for CASSLQGALGYTF.

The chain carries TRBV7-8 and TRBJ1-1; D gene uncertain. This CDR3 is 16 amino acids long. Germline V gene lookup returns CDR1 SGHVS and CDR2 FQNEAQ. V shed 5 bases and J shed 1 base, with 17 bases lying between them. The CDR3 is CASSTLFTAGNTEAFF. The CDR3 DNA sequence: TGTGCCAGCAGCACCCTCTTCACTGCAGGGAACACTGAAGCTTTCTTT. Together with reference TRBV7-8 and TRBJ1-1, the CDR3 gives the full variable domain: GAGVSQSPRYKVAKRGQDVALRCDPISGHVSLFWYQQALGQGPEFLTYFQNEAQLDKSGLPSDRFFAERPEGSVSTLKIQRTQQEDSAVYLCASSTLFTAGNTEAFFGQGTRLTVV.

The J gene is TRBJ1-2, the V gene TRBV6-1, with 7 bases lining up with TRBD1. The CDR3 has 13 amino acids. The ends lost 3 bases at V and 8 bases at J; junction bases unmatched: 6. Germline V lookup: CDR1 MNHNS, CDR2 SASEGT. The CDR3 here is CASSDQGVIGYTF. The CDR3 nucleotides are TGTGCCAGCAGTGATCAGGGGGTAATAGGCTACACCTTC.

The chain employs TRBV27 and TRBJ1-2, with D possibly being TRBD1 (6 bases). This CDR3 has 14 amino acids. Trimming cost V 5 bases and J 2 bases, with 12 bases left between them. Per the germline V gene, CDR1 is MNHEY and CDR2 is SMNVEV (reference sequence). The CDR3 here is CASSIGGRNYGYTF. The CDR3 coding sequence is TGTGCCAGCAGTATAGGGGGAAGGAACTATGGCTACACCTTC.

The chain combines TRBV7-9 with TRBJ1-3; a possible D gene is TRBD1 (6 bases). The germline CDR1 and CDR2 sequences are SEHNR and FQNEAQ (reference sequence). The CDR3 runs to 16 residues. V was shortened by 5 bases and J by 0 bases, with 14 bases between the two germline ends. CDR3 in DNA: TGTGCCAGCAGCCCGAGCGGGACAACCTCTGGAAACACCATATATTTT. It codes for CASSPSGTTSGNTIYF.

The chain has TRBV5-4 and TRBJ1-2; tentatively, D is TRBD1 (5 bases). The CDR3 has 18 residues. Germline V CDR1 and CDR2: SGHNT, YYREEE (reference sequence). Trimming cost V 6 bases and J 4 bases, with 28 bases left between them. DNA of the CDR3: TGTGCCAGCAAACTTCATCGGGACTCAGGGCTACTGGTCTATGGCTACACCTTC. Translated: CASKLHRDSGLLVYGYTF.

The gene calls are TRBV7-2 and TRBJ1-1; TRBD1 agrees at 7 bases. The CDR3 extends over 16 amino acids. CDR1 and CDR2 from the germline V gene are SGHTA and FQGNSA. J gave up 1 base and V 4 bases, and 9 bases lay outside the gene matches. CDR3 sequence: CASSSNTQGRNTEAFF. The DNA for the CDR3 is TGTGCCAGCAGCTCGAACACACAGGGGCGGAACACTGAAGCTTTCTTT.

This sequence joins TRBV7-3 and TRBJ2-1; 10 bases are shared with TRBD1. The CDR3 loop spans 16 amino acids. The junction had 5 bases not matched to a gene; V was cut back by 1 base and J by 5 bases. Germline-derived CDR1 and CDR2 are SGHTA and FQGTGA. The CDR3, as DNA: TGTGCCAGCAGCTTAAGAGGGGGACAGGGGAACAATGAGCAGTTCTTC. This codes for CASSLRGGQGNNEQFF.

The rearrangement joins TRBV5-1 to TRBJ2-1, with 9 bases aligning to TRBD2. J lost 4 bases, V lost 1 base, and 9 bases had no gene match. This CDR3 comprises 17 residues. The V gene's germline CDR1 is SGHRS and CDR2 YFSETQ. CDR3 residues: CASSLLVSGRYYNEQFF. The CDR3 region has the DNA TGCGCCAGCAGCTTGCTTGTTAGCGGGAGATATTACAATGAGCAGTTCTTC.

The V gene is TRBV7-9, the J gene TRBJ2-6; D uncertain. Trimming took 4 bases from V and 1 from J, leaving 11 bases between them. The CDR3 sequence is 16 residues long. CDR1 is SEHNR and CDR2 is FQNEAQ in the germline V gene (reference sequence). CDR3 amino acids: CASSSYPASGANVLTF. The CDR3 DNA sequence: TGTGCCAGCAGCTCCTACCCCGCGTCTGGGGCCAACGTCCTGACTTTC.